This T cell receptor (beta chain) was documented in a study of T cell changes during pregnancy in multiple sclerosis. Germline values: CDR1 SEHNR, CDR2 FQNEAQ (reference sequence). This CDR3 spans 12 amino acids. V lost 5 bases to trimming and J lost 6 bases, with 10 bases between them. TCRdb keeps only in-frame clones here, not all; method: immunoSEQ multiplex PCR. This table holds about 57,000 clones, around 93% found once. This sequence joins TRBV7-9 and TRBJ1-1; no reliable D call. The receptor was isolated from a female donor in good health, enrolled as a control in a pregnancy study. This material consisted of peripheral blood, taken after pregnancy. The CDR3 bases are TGTGCCAGCAGCCCCCGAGCCCCTGAAGCTTTCTTT. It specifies CASSPRAPEAFF.